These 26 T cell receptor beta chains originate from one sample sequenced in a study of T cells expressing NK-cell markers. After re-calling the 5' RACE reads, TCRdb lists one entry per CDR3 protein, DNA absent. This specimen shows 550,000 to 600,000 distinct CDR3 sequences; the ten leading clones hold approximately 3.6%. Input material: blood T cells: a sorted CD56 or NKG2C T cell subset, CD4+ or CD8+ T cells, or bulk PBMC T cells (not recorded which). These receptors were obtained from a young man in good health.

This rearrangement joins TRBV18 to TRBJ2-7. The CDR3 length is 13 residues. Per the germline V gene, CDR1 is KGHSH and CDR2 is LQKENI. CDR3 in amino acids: CASSLSDVHEQYF. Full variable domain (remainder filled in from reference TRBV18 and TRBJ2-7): NAGVMQNPRHLVRRRGQEARLRCSPMKGHSHVYWYRQLPEEGLKFMVYLQKENIIDESGMPKERFSAEFPKEGPSILRIQQVVRGDSAAYFCASSLSDVHEQYFGPGTRLTVT.

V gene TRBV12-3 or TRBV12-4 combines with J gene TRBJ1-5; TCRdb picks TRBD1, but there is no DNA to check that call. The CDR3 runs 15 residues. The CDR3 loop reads CASSATGFGNQPQHF.

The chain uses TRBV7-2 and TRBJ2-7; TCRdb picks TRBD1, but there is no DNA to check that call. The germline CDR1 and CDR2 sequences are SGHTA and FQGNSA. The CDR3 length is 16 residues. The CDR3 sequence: CASSFTPGTFHYEQYF.

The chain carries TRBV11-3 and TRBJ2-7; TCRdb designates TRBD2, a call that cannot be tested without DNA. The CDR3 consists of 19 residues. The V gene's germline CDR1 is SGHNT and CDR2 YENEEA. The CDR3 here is CASSLVGGRSGGHFYEQYF.

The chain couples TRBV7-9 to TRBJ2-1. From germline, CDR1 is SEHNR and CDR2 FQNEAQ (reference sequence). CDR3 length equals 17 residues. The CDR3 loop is CASSPFLASSSYNEQFF.

CDR3 region: CSAASGRLQETQYF. This chain connects TRBV20-1 to TRBJ2-5; TCRdb selects TRBD2, and the lack of DNA leaves this call unchecked. The CDR3 contains 14 residues. Germline V gene data show CDR1 as DFQATT and CDR2 as SNEGSKA (reference sequence).

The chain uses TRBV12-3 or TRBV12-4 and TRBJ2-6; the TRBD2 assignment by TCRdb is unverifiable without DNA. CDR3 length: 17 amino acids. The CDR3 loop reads CASSWAGPSSGANVLTF.

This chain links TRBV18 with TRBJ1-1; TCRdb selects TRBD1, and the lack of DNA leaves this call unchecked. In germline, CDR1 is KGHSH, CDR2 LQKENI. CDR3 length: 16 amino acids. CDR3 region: CASSPDRGRMNTEAFF.

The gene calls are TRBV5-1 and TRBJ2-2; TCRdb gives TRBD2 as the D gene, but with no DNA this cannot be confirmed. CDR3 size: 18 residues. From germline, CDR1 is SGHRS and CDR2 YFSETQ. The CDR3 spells CASSPRLAGMANTGELFF.

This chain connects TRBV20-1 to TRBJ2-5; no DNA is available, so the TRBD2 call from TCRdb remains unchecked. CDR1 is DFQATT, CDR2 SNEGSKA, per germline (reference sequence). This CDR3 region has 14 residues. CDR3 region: CSATRPQTPETQYF.

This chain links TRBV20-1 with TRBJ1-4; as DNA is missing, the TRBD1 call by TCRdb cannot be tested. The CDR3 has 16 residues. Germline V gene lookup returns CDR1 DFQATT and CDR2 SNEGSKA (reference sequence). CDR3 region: CSALSLMGTGNEKLFF.

CDR3 region: CSAGPVWGEQYF. The chain combines TRBV20-1 with TRBJ2-7; with no DNA, the TCRdb D assignment of TRBD2 cannot be verified. Germline V CDR1 and CDR2: DFQATT, SNEGSKA (reference sequence). This CDR3 region has 12 residues.

The CDR3 sequence: CASRTFGYSPLHF. V is TRBV12-3 or TRBV12-4 and J is TRBJ1-6. The CDR3 sequence is 13 residues long.

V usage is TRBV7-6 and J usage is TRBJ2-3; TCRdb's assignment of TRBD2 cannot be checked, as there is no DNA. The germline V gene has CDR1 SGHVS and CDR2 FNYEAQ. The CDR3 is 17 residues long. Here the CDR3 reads CASSLEAASGRRDTQYF.

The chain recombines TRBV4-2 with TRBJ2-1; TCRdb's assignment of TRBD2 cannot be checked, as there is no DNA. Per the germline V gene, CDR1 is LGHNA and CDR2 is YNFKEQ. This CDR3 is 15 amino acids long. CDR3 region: CASRRSGETVNEQFF.

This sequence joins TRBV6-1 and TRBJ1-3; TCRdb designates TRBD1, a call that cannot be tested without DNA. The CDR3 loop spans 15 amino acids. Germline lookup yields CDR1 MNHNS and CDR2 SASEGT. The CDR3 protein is CASSDRGVSGNTIYF.

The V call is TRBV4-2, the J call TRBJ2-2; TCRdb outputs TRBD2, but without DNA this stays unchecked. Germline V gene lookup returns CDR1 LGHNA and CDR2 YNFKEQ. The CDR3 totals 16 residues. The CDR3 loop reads CASSPTSGRNDGELFF.

CDR3 in amino acids: CASSPYSLANQETQYF. The gene calls are TRBV18 and TRBJ2-5; TCRdb designates TRBD2, a call that cannot be tested without DNA. The CDR3 sequence is 16 residues long. CDR1 and CDR2 from the germline V gene are KGHSH and LQKENI.

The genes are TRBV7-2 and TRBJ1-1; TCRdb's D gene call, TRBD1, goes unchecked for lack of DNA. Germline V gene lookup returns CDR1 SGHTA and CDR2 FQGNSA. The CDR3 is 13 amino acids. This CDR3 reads CASRRTGGAEAFF.

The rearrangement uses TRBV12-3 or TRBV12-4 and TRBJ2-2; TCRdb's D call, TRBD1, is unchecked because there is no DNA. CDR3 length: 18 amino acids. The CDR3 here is CASSFPDRAVTHTGELFF.

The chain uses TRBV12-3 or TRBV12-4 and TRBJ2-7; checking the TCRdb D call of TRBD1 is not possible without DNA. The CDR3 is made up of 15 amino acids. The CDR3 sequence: CASSLGGRGLDEQYF.

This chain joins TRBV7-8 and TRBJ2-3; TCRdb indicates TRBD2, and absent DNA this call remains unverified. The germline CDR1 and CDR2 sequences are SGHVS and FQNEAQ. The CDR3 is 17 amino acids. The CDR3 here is CASSPRLAGPGTDTQYF.

CDR3 sequence: CATSDSGRGHNEQFF. The chain has TRBV24-1 and TRBJ2-1; TCRdb calls TRBD1, which cannot be checked without DNA. CDR3 size: 15 residues. CDR1 and CDR2 (germline): KGHDR, SFDVKD.

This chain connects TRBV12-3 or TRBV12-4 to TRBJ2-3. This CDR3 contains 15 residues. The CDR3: CASSPRRTSTDTQYF.

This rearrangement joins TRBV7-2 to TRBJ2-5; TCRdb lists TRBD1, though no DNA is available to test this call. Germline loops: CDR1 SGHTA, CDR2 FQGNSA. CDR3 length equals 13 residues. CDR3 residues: CASSFRREKTQYF.

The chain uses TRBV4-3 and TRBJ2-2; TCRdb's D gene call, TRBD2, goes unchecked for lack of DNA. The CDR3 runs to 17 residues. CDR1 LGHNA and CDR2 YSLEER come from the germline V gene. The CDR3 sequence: CASSPTMTSGNTGELFF.